This TCR beta chain was recorded in a study of regulatory T cells in long-lasting Graves disease. Turning to the study itself: Disease was considered persistent Graves' disease after over 5 years of antithyroid drugs (with positive TSH receptor antibodies).

J gave up 3 bases and V 2 bases, and 4 bases lay outside the gene matches. The CDR3 spans 15 residues. CDR1 SNHLY and CDR2 FYNNEI come from the germline V gene. Time point here: persistent/refractory GD, antithyroid drugs over 5 years with positive TRAb. After RNA was extracted from PBMCs, the TCR library was made from it. iRepertoire HTBI primers and Arm-PCR of CDR3 regions built TCR beta libraries. TCRdb reprocessed the multiplex PCR reads with MiXCR, giving one entry per CDR3 protein. The sample has around 400,000 distinct CDR3 sequences; around a quarter are singletons. The sequencing here drew on peripheral blood mononuclear cells (PBMCs), taken when the disease was refractory, from a patient treated with antithyroid drugs. This sequence joins TRBV2 and TRBJ2-7; 10 bases fit TRBD1. This sequence was found in a female donor with Graves disease. CDR3 sequence: CASSEPGTGDYEQYF. CDR3 bases: TGTGCCAGCAGTGAACCCGGGACAGGGGACTACGAGCAGTACTTC.